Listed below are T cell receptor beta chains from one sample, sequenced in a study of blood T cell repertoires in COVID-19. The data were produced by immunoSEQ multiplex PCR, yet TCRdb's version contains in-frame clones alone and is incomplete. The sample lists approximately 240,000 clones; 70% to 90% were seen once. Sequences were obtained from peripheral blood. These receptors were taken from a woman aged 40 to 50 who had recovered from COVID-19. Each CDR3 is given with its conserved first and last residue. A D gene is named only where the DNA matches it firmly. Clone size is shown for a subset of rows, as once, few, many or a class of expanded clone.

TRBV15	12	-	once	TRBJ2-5	CATRGIEETQYF	TGTGCCACCCGAGGGATAGAGGAGACCCAGTACTTC
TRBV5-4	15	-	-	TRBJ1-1	CASSPPRPGDTEAFF	TGTGCCAGCAGCCCTCCCCGTCCGGGGGACACTGAAGCTTTCTTT
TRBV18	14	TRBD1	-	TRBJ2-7	CASRTGNLAYEQYF	TGTGCCAGCCGGACAGGGAATCTCGCCTACGAGCAGTACTTC
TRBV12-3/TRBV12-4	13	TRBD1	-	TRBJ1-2	CASSRQGNYGYTF	TGTGCCAGCAGTCGACAGGGGAACTATGGCTACACCTTC
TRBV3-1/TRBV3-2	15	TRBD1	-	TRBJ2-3	CASSHGTGRSDTQYF	TGTGCCAGCAGCCACGGGACAGGTCGTTCAGATACGCAGTATTTT
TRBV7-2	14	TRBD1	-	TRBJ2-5	CASSLGRGPETQYF	TGTGCCAGCAGCTTAGGCAGGGGGCCGGAGACCCAGTACTTC
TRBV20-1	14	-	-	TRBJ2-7	CSASVTFSRGEQYF	TGCAGTGCTAGTGTGACTTTCTCAAGGGGCGAGCAGTACTTC
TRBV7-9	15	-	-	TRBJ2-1	CASSQLQELNYEQFF	TGTGCCAGCAGTCAATTACAGGAGCTCAATTATGAGCAGTTCTTC
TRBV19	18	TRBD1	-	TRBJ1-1	CASSIEWTGGPLNTEAFF	TGTGCCAGTAGTATTGAATGGACAGGCGGCCCACTGAACACTGAAGCTTTCTTT
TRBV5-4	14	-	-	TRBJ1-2	CASSLRQADYGYTF	TGTGCCAGCAGCTTGCGACAGGCGGACTATGGCTACACCTTC
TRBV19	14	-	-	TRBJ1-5	CASSIPGVGQPQHF	TGTGCCAGTAGTATACCGGGGGTGGGGCAGCCCCAGCATTTT
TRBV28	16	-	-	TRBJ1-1	CASSFFRQAGTNEAFF	TGTGCCAGCAGTTTCTTTCGACAGGCTGGAACTAATGAAGCTTTCTTT
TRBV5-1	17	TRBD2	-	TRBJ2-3	CASSLERLAGGTDTQYF	TGCGCCAGCAGCTTGGAAAGACTAGCGGGGGGCACAGATACGCAGTATTTT
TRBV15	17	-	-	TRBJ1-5	CATSREPGGLSNQPQHF	TGTGCCACCAGCAGAGAACCCGGCGGTCTTAGCAATCAGCCCCAGCATTTT
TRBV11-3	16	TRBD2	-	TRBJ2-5	CASSFDPLAGDETQYF	TGTGCCAGCAGCTTTGATCCACTAGCGGGAGACGAGACCCAGTACTTC
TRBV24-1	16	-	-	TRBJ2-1	CATSDLGAGVVNEQFF	TGTGCCACCAGTGATTTAGGGGCAGGGGTAGTCAATGAGCAGTTCTTC
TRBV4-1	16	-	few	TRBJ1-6	CASSQVQGIRNSPLHF	TGCGCCAGCAGCCAAGTCCAGGGGATTCGCAATTCACCCCTCCACTTT
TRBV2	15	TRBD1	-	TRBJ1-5	CASSGGTESNQPQHF	TGTGCCAGCAGTGGGGGGACAGAAAGCAATCAGCCCCAGCATTTT
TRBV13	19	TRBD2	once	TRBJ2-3	CASSLWAILRSGDTDTQYF	TGTGCCAGCAGCTTATGGGCAATCCTGAGAAGCGGGGACACAGATACGCAGTATTTT
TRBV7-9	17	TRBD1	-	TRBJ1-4	CASSPPTGDATNEKLFF	TGTGCCAGCAGCCCACCAACAGGGGATGCAACTAATGAAAAACTGTTTTTT
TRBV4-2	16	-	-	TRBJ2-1	CASSQEELVGNNEQFF	TGTGCCAGCAGCCAAGAGGAACTAGTCGGAAACAATGAGCAGTTCTTC
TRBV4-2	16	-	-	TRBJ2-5	CASSQDFRGRRETQYF	TGTGCCAGCAGCCAAGATTTCAGGGGAAGGCGCGAGACCCAGTACTTC
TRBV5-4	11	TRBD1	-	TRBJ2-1	CASSFQGARFF	TGTGCCAGCAGCTTTCAGGGGGCGCGGTTCTTC
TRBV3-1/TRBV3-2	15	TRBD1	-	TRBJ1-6	CASSPRDSDNSPLHF	TGTGCCAGCAGCCCTCGGGACAGCGATAATTCACCCCTCCACTTT
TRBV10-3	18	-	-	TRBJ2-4	CAPHVGREPRFAKNIQYF	TGTGCTCCGCACGTGGGGCGGGAACCGCGTTTTGCCAAAAACATTCAGTACTTC
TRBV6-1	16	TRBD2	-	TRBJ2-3	CASSEGTSGVTDTQYF	TGTGCCAGCAGTGAAGGGACTAGCGGGGTTACAGATACGCAGTATTTT
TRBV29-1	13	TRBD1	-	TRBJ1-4	CSVERQGDEKLFF	TGCAGCGTTGAAAGGCAGGGGGACGAAAAACTGTTTTTT
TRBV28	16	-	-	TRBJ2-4	CASSYGSTSAKNIQYF	TGTGCCAGCAGTTACGGTTCGACTTCAGCCAAAAACATTCAGTACTTC
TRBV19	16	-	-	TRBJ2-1	CASSIDLQGSDNEQFF	TGTGCCAGTAGTATAGATCTCCAGGGCTCAGACAATGAGCAGTTCTTC
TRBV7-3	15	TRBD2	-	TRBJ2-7	CASSEGGDPTYEQYF	TGTGCCAGCAGCGAGGGAGGGGACCCCACCTACGAGCAGTACTTC
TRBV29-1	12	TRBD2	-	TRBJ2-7	CSVDPGGGEQYF	TGCAGCGTTGACCCGGGGGGGGGCGAGCAGTACTTC
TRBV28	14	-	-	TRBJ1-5	CASSFGGSNQPQHF	TGTGCCAGCAGTTTCGGGGGAAGCAATCAGCCCCAGCATTTT
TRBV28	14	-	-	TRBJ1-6	CASSSGRGGSPLHF	TGTGCCAGCAGTTCGGGCAGGGGTGGTTCACCCCTCCACTTT
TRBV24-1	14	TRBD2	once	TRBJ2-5	CATREGAGKETQYF	TGTGCCACCCGAGAGGGAGCGGGAAAAGAGACCCAGTACTTC
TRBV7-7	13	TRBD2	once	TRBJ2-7	CASSLSRGFVQYF	TGTGCTAGCAGCTTATCGCGGGGGTTTGTGCAGTACTTC
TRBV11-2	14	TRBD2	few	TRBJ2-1	CASNGLAAYNEQFF	TGTGCCAGCAACGGACTAGCGGCCTACAATGAGCAGTTCTTC
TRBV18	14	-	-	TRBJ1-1	CASSPGGGATEAFF	TGTGCCAGCTCACCTGGTGGGGGGGCCACTGAAGCTTTCTTT
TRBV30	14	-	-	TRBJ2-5	CAWNTGVGGETQYF	TGTGCCTGGAACACAGGAGTTGGGGGGGAGACCCAGTACTTC
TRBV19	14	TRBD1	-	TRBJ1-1	CASRSGDRQSEAFF	TGTGCCAGCAGGTCAGGGGACAGGCAAAGTGAAGCTTTCTTT
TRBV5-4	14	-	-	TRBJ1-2	CASSSPQGSYGYTF	TGTGCCAGCAGCTCGCCCCAGGGGAGCTATGGCTACACCTTC
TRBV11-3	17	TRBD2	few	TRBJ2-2	CASSSRGYGGRTGELFF	TGTGCCAGCAGCTCACGCGGCTATGGCGGGAGAACCGGGGAGCTGTTTTTT
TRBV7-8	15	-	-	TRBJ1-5	CASSLAGQPNQPQHF	TGTGCCAGCAGCTTAGCGGGCCAGCCCAATCAGCCCCAGCATTTT
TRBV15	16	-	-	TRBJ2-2	CATSRAGRGATGELFF	TGTGCCACCAGCAGAGCCGGGAGAGGAGCCACCGGGGAGCTGTTTTTT
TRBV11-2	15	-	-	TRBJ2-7	CASSIGAGEFYEQYF	TGTGCCAGCAGCATAGGTGCAGGGGAATTCTACGAGCAGTACTTC
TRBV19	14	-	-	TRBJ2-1	CASSLPQGGNEQFF	TGTGCCAGTAGCCTACCACAGGGAGGGAATGAGCAGTTCTTC
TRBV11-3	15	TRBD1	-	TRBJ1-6	CASSVRDRFFSPLHF	TGTGCCAGCAGCGTCCGGGACAGGTTTTTTTCACCCCTCCACTTT
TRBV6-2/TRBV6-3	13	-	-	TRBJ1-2	CASSYRAGDGYTF	TGTGCCAGCAGTTACCGGGCAGGGGATGGCTACACCTTC
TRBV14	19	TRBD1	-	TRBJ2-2	CASSQAVGGTGGWTGELFF	TGTGCCAGCAGCCAAGCCGTCGGAGGGACAGGGGGGTGGACCGGGGAGCTGTTTTTT
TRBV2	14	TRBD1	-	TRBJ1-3	CASRATGTGNTIYF	TGTGCCAGCAGGGCGACAGGGACTGGAAACACCATATATTTT
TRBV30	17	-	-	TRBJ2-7	CAWSRRGGATLPYEQYF	TGTGCCTGGAGCAGACGGGGTGGAGCGACCCTTCCATACGAGCAGTACTTC
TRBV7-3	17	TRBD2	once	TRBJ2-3	CASSLEGTSGGGHTQYF	TGTGCCAGCAGCTTAGAAGGGACTAGCGGGGGCGGGCATACGCAGTATTTT
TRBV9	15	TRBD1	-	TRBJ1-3	CASSALTGAGNTIYF	TGTGCCAGCAGCGCTTTGACAGGGGCTGGAAACACCATATATTTT
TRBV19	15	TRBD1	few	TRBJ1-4	CASSARDSRNEKLFF	TGTGCCAGTAGTGCTCGGGACAGCCGTAATGAAAAACTGTTTTTT